The source of this T cell receptor beta chain is a study of T cell changes during pregnancy in multiple sclerosis (dated 2019 in TCRdb). Regarding the research as a whole: In women with multiple sclerosis, the researchers looked at how the T cell repertoire shifted as pregnancy progressed.

Spanning cysteine to phenylalanine, the CDR3 consists of 15 amino acids. CDR3 DNA is the only sequence kept; it has 45 bases, read in frame from the first base. V was cut back by 2 bases and J by 0 bases, leaving a gap of 11 bases between them. From a lookup of the germline V gene (reference sequence), CDR1 and CDR2 are GTSNPN and SVGIG. This clone was recorded a few times. Its antigen is unknown. The sample holds no much larger clone one base away, and base qualities are not on file. Receptors were amplified or captured by the immunoSEQ multiplex PCR assay. In its TCRdb copy, this immuneACCESS table keeps in-frame sequences only and misses some clones. Where compared with another copy, unresolved V genes explain less than half of these, and the others have no known cause. A total of just over 35,000 clones appear in this sample, over 85% of them only once. The ten biggest clones cover more than 0.7% of the sample.

This clonotype was obtained from a female donor in good health, enrolled as a control in a pregnancy study. This receptor chain uses TRBV30 and TRBJ1-5; no D gene is confidently identified. Sequencing was performed on CD4+ T cells from peripheral blood mononuclear cells, taken after pregnancy. In nucleotides, the sequence is TGTGCCTGGAGTTCGCTGGGCAGTAGCAATCAGCCCCAGCATTTT. It specifies CAWSSLGSSNQPQHF.